These 13 T cell receptor beta chains were sequenced from one sample in a study of immune evolution from preneoplasia to lung adenocarcinoma. The protocol was immunoSEQ multiplex PCR, while the TCRdb copy is restricted to in-frame clones and leaves out a portion. The sample gives more than 5,500 clones, about 80% of which show up once; less than 7.5% is in the top ten. Sequencing was performed on FFPE minimally invasive lung adenocarcinoma tissue. The receptor source for this set is a person aged 45 to 69 with lung adenocarcinoma.

This CDR3 reads CASSLAWRGRGAGELFF. For the CDR3, the DNA is TGTGCCAGCAGCTTGGCCTGGAGGGGCAGGGGTGCCGGGGAGCTGTTTTTT. This sequence joins TRBV5-6 and TRBJ2-2; possibly TRBD1 or TRBD2 for D (6 bases each). The CDR3 loop spans 17 amino acids. V lost 0 bases and J 6 bases, leaving 18 bases between the germline ends. The germline V gene encodes CDR1 SGHDT and CDR2 YYEEEE.

The chain employs TRBV5-4 and TRBJ2-6; tentative D call: TRBD2 (6 bases). Between the trimmed V and J ends, which lost 0 bases and 4 bases, there was a span of 11 bases. Germline CDR1 reads SGHNT; CDR2 reads YYREEE (reference sequence). The CDR3 totals 16 residues. The CDR3, as DNA: TGTGCCAGCAGCTTGGGGCTAGCGTCGGGGGCCAACGTCCTGACTTTC. Translated: CASSLGLASGANVLTF.

The V and J genes are TRBV6-5 and TRBJ2-7; a weak D match, TRBD1 (5 bases). Per the germline V gene, CDR1 is MNHEY and CDR2 is SVGAGI. V was clipped by 0 bases and J by 6 bases, with 12 bases between them. The CDR3 is made up of 14 amino acids. The CDR3 region is CASSYSRQGSEQYF. CDR3 sequence (DNA): TGTGCCAGCAGTTACTCGCGCCAGGGTAGCGAGCAGTACTTC.

Points on this clone: The same CDR3 can be traced to other DNA sequences in this sample. The chain has TRBV13 and TRBJ2-1; D assignment may be TRBD1 or TRBD2 (5 bases each). V lost 1 base, J lost 4 bases, and 8 bases lay in between. The CDR3 runs 14 residues. CDR1 and CDR2 (germline): PRHDT, FYEKMQ (reference sequence). This CDR3 is CASSLAGSYNEQFF. The CDR3 region has the DNA TGTGCCAGCAGCTTAGCAGGGAGTTACAATGAGCAGTTCTTC.

For the CDR3, the DNA is TGTGCCACCGCCCGGGGGCTGGGCACAGATACGCAGTATTTT. Translating it yields CATARGLGTDTQYF. V and J are TRBV6-6 and TRBJ2-3; D is possibly TRBD1 or TRBD2 (6 bases each). This CDR3 contains 14 residues. The ends were cut back, 10 bases at V and 1 base at J, with 15 bases in the middle. The germline V gene has CDR1 MNHNY and CDR2 SVGAGI (reference sequence).

The chain carries TRBV5-1 and TRBJ2-2; D gene ambiguous. This CDR3 has 14 amino acids. Between the trimmed V and J ends, which lost 4 bases and 0 bases, there was a span of 7 bases. Germline CDR1 reads SGHRS; CDR2 reads YFSETQ. In DNA, the CDR3 is TGCGCCAGCAGCCAAACACCGAACACCGGGGAGCTGTTTTTT. Its protein product is CASSQTPNTGELFF.

V is TRBV27 and J is TRBJ2-6; TRBD2 is a possible D gene (5 bases). This CDR3 region has 16 residues. Germline-derived CDR1 and CDR2 are MNHEY and SMNVEV (reference sequence). The ends were cut back, 1 base at V and 4 bases at J, with 11 bases in the middle. The CDR3 sequence: CASSLFGVSGANVLTF. DNA for the CDR3: TGTGCCAGCAGTTTATTCGGGGTCTCGGGGGCCAACGTCCTGACTTTC.

This clone appeared a few times. The chain recombines TRBV6-6 with TRBJ2-7; 7 bases fit TRBD1. Germline-derived CDR1 and CDR2 are MNHNY and SVGAGI (reference sequence). The CDR3 has 13 amino acids. Germline trimming cut 4 bases from V and 3 bases from J; bases unmatched to any gene: 3. The CDR3 loop reads CASSLTGVYEQYF. The CDR3 DNA reads as TGTGCCAGCAGTTTAACAGGGGTCTACGAGCAGTACTTC.

This chain connects TRBV10-2 to TRBJ2-4; D is unclear. V dropped 4 bases and J dropped 7 bases, with 11 bases sitting between them. The CDR3 runs 13 residues. Germline CDR1 WSHSY, CDR2 SAAADI. Here the CDR3 DNA reads TGCGCCAGCAGTGGGCTGAGCACTAACATTCAGTACTTC. The encoded protein is CASSGLSTNIQYF.

The CDR3 spells CASSLVGRLDTQYF. The CDR3 coding sequence is TGTGCCAGCAGCTTAGTCGGTAGACTTGATACGCAGTATTTT. This chain links TRBV7-9 with TRBJ2-3; D is undetermined. There are 14 residues in the CDR3. Trimming took off 1 base at V and 6 bases at J, with 11 bases between the two ends. CDR1 is SEHNR, CDR2 FQNEAQ, per germline (reference sequence).

This sequence joins TRBV7-9 and TRBJ1-5; TRBD1 matches at 7 bases. The length of the CDR3 is 15 residues. V trimming: 5 bases; J trimming: 1 base; junction bases outside the gene matches: 5. Germline assignment: CDR1 SEHNR and CDR2 FQNEAQ (reference sequence). CDR3 sequence reads: CASSPGGSSNQPQHF. CDR3 nucleotide sequence: TGTGCCAGCAGCCCAGGGGGTTCCAGCAATCAGCCCCAGCATTTT. The full variable domain, its missing parts supplied by reference TRBV7-9 and TRBJ1-5, is DTGVSQNPRHKITKRGQNVTFRCDPISEHNRLYWYRQTLGQGPEFLTYFQNEAQLEKSRLLSDRFSAERPKGSFSTLEIQRTEQGDSAMYLCASSPGGSSNQPQHFGDGTRLSIL.

In nucleotides, the CDR3 is TGTGCCAGCAGCGGTAGCGGGGGGGTCTACGAGCAGTACTTC. This encodes CASSGSGGVYEQYF. The genes are TRBV7-8 and TRBJ2-7, with 11 bases aligning to TRBD2. The germline V gene has CDR1 SGHVS and CDR2 FQNEAQ. The J segment lost 3 bases and the V segment lost 5 bases, leaving 3 bases of the junction unmatched. The CDR3 is 14 residues long.

In its sample, this clone was seen once. This chain links TRBV10-3 with TRBJ2-7; 9 positions agree with TRBD1. Germline lookup yields CDR1 ENHRY and CDR2 SYGVKD. This CDR3 contains 14 residues. Germline trimming cut 4 bases from V and 2 bases from J; bases unmatched to any gene: 3. CDR3 nucleotides: TGTGCCATCAGTGCCTACAGGGGGCCCTACGAGCAGTACTTC. Encoded protein: CAISAYRGPYEQYF.